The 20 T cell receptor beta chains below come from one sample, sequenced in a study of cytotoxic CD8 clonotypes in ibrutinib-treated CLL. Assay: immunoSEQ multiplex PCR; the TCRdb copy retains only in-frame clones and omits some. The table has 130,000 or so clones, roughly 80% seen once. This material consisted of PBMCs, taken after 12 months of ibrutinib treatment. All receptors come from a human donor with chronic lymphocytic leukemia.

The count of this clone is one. CDR3 sequence: CASSPLGAGGNQPQHF. CDR3 nucleotides: TGTGCCAGCTCACCATTGGGCGCGGGGGGCAATCAGCCCCAGCATTTT. The J gene is TRBJ1-5, the V gene TRBV18; TRBD1 might be the D (5 bases). There are 16 residues in the CDR3. V was cut by 2 bases and J by 2 bases, with 13 bases left in between. Germline CDR1 KGHSH, CDR2 LQKENI.

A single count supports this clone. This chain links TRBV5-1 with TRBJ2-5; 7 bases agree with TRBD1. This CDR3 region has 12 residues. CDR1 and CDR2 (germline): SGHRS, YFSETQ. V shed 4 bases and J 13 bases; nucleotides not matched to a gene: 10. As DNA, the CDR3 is TGCGCCAGCAGCACGGGACAGCCGGACATGTACTTC. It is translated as CASSTGQPDMYF.

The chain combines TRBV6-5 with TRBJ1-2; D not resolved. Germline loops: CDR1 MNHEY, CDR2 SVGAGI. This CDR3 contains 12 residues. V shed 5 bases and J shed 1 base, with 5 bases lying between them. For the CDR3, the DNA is TGTGCCAGCAGTGAAAGTAACTATGGCTACACCTTC. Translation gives CASSESNYGYTF.

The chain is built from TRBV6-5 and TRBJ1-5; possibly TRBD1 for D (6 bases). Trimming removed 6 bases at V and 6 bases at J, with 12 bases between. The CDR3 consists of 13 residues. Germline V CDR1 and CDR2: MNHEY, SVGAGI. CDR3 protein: CASRKQGGQPQHF. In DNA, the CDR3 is TGTGCCAGCAGAAAACAGGGAGGTCAGCCCCAGCATTTT.

The CDR3 coding sequence is TGCGCCAGCAGTTTTAGCGGGGGACCGGGGGATACGCAGTATTTT. This translates into CASSFSGGPGDTQYF. V usage is TRBV5-1 and J usage is TRBJ2-3; 9 bases map to TRBD2. The junction had 10 bases not matched to a gene; V was cut back by 5 bases and J by 6 bases. Germline V lookup: CDR1 SGHRS, CDR2 YFSETQ. The CDR3 is 15 residues long.

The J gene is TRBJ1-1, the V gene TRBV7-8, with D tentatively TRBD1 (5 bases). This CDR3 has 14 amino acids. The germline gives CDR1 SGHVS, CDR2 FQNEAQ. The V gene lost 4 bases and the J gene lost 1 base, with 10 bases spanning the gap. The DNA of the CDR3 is TGTGCCAGCAGCTCCGGGACGGCGAACACTGAAGCTTTCTTT. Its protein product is CASSSGTANTEAFF.

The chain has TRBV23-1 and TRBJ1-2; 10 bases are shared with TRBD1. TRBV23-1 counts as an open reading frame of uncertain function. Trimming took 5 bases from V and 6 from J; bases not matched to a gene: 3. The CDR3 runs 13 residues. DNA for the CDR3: TGCGCCAGCAGTTCCGGGACAGGGGATGGCTACACCTTC. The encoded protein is CASSSGTGDGYTF.

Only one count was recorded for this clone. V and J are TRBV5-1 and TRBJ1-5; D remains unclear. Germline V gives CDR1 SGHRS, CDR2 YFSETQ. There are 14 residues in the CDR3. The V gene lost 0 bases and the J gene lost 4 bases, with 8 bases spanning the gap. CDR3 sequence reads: CASSLGSRNQPQHF. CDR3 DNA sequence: TGCGCCAGCAGCTTGGGGTCCCGTAATCAGCCCCAGCATTTT.

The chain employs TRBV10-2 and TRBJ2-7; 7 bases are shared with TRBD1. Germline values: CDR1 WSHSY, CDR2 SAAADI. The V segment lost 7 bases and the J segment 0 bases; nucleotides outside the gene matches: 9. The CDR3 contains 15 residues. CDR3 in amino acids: CASKEGARSSYEQYF. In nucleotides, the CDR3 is TGCGCCAGCAAAGAGGGGGCCCGCAGCTCCTACGAGCAGTACTTC.

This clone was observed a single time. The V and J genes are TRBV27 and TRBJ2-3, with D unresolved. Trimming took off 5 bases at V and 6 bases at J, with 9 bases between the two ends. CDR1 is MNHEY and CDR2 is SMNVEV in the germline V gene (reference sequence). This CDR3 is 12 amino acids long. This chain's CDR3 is CASSPGWDTQYF. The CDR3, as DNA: TGTGCCAGCAGTCCCGGGTGGGATACGCAGTATTTT.

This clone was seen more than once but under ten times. As DNA, the CDR3 is TGTGCCAGCAGTCCATCCTGGGGCAGCTACGAGCAGTACTTC. It is translated as CASSPSWGSYEQYF. The chain combines TRBV6-6 with TRBJ2-7; D is perhaps TRBD1 (5 bases). The germline V gene has CDR1 MNHNY and CDR2 SVGAGI (reference sequence). V was cut by 5 bases and J by 3 bases, with 14 bases left in between. CDR3 length: 14 amino acids.

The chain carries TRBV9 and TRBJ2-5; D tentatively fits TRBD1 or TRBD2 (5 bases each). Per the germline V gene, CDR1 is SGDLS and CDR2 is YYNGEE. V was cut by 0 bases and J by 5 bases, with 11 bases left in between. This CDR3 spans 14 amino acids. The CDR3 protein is CASSVDGRDETQYF. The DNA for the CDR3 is TGTGCCAGCAGCGTAGACGGAAGGGACGAGACCCAGTACTTC.

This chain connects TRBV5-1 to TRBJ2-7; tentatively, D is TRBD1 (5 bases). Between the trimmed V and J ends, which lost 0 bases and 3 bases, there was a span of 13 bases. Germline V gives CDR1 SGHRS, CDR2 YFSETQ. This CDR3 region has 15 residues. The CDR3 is CASSLDSQGYYEQYF. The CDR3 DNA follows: TGCGCCAGCAGCTTGGATTCGCAGGGCTACTACGAGCAGTACTTC. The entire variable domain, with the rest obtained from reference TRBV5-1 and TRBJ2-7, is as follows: KAGVTQTPRYLIKTRGQQVTLSCSPISGHRSVSWYQQTPGQGLQFLFEYFSETQRNKGNFPGRFSGRQFSNSRSEMNVSTLELGDSALYLCASSLDSQGYYEQYFGPGTRLTVT.

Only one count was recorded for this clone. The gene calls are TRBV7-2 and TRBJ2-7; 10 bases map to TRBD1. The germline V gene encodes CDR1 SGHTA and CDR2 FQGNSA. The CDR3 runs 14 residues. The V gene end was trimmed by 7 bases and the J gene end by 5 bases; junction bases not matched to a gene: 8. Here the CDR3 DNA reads TGTGCCAGCACCCAGGACAGGGGGAGCCACGAGCAGTACTTC. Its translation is CASTQDRGSHEQYF.

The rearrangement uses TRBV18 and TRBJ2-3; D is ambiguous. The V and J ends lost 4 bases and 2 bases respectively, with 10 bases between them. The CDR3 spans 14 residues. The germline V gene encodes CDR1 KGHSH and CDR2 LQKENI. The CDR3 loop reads CASSLDTITDTQYF. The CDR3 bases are TGTGCCAGCTCACTAGACACTATCACAGATACGCAGTATTTT.

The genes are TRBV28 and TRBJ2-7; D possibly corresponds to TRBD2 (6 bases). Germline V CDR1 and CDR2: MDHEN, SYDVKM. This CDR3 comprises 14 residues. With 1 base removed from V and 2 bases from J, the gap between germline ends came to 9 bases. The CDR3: CASSLSGGTYEQYF. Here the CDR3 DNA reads TGTGCCAGCAGTTTATCCGGGGGAACCTACGAGCAGTACTTC. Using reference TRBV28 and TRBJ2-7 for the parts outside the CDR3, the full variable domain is DVKVTQSSRYLVKRTGEKVFLECVQDMDHENMFWYRQDPGLGLRLIYFSYDVKMKEKGDIPEGYSVSREKKERFSLILESASTNQTSMYLCASSLSGGTYEQYFGPGTRLTVT.

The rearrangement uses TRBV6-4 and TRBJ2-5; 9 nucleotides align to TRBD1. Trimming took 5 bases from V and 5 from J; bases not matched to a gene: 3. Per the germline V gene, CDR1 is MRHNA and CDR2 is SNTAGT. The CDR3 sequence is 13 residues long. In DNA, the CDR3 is TGTGCCAGCAGTTCGACAGGGGGGGAGACCCAGTACTTC. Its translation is CASSSTGGETQYF.

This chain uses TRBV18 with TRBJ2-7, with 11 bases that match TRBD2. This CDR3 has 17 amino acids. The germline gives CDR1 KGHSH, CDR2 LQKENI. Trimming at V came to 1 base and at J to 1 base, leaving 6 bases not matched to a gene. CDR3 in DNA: TGTGCCAGCTCACCACGCCTAGCGGGAGGAGCTTCCTACGAGCAGTACTTC. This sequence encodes CASSPRLAGGASYEQYF.

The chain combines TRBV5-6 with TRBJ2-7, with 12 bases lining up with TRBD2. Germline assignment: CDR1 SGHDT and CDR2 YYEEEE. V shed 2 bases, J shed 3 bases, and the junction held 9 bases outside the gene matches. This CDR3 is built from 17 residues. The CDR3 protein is CASSLLASGRGLYEQYF. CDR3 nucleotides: TGTGCCAGCAGCTTACTGGCTAGCGGGAGGGGACTCTACGAGCAGTACTTC.

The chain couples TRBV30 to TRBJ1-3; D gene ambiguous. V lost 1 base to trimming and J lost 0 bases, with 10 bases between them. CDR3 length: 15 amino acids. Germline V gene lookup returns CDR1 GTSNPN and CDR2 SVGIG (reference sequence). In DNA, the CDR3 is TGTGCCTGGAGTGAGGACTGGGCCTCTGGAAACACCATATATTTT. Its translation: CAWSEDWASGNTIYF.